Sequencing of this T cell receptor (beta chain) was carried out in a study of blood T cell repertoires in COVID-19. The authors' processing: Reference gene primer amplification gave nucleated cell count estimates. Sequenced by immunoSEQ multiplex PCR; TCRdb stores in-frame clones only, minus some. Clonal size and the V and J genes are those of that table, whereas D and trimming came from the DNA. The sample yields some 250,000 clones, about 81% seen once. Sample: peripheral blood. The receptor was isolated from a woman aged 60 to 75 with active or convalescent COVID-19.

The CDR3 bases are TGCAGTGCTACGAGCACAGATACGCAGTATTTT. Translated: CSATSTDTQYF. The chain is built from TRBV20-1 and TRBJ2-3; no clear D gene. Per the germline V gene, CDR1 is DFQATT and CDR2 is SNEGSKA (reference sequence). The CDR3 is made up of 11 amino acids. Trimming shortened V by 4 bases and J by 0 bases, and 2 bases separated the two germline ends.